This is a list of T cell receptor beta chains from one sample in a study of PD-L1 blockade in urothelial cancer. Here immunoSEQ multiplex PCR was the method, and the copy in TCRdb shows in-frame clones only, minus some. The sample holds about 25,000 clones; approximately 81% are singletons and the top ten take 1.5% to 2%. The source material was PBMCs, sampled around atezolizumab (anti-PD-L1) treatment. These receptor sequences come from a man aged 70 or older with urothelial cancer. Each CDR3 is given with its conserved first and last residue. The D gene is left open where the match is weak. The size entry is marked missing in some rows and otherwise reads once, few, many or a size class.

V gene	CDR3 length	D gene	J gene	clone size	CDR3 DNA	CDR3 protein
TRBV19	17	.	TRBJ2-6	.	TGTGCCAGTAGGAGAGATGGGAGTCTCTCTGGGGCCAACGTCCTGACTTTC	CASRRDGSLSGANVLTF
TRBV28	14	.	TRBJ1-5	few	TGTGCCAGCAGTTTAAGGACAGATAATCAGCCCCAGCATTTT	CASSLRTDNQPQHF
TRBV5-6	15	TRBD1	TRBJ2-4	.	TGTGCCAGCAGCTTGCGGGACAGGGGGTCAAACATTCAGTACTTC	CASSLRDRGSNIQYF
TRBV15	18	.	TRBJ2-3	.	TGTGCCACCAGCAGAGATTTGCCAGGGATAGGTAGCACAGATACGCAGTATTTT	CATSRDLPGIGSTDTQYF
TRBV15	15	.	TRBJ2-2	.	TGTGCCACCAGCAGAGTAAGGGAGGACACCGGGGAGCTGTTTTTT	CATSRVREDTGELFF
TRBV5-1	16	.	TRBJ2-5	.	TGCGCCAGCAGCCCTCCAGACAGGAACATGGGAGAGACCCAGTACTTC	CASSPPDRNMGETQYF
TRBV28	16	TRBD2	TRBJ2-1	.	TGTGCCAGCAGTCAAATAGCGGGAGCTAATTACAATGAGCAGTTCTTC	CASSQIAGANYNEQFF
TRBV7-8	16	.	TRBJ2-2	.	TGTGCCAGCAGCTTAGGAAGTTGGGGCCCCACCGGGGAGCTGTTTTTT	CASSLGSWGPTGELFF
TRBV5-6	15	.	TRBJ2-1	.	TGTGCCAGCAGCTCCCGGAGGGAGGTCTACAATGAGCAGTTCTTC	CASSSRREVYNEQFF
TRBV29-1	12	TRBD1	TRBJ1-2	.	TGCAGCGTGTCCCGACAGGGCGGCGGCTACACCTTC	CSVSRQGGGYTF
TRBV6-6	16	.	TRBJ1-1	.	TGTGCCAGCAGTTACGAGGTCTCTGTTATGAACACTGAAGCTTTCTTT	CASSYEVSVMNTEAFF
TRBV27	17	TRBD1	TRBJ1-1	.	TGTGCCAGCAGTTTATCGGGGACAGGCTTCATGAACACTGAAGCTTTCTTT	CASSLSGTGFMNTEAFF
TRBV5-8	15	.	TRBJ1-4	.	TGTGCCAGCAGCTTGGGCGAGGTCACTAATGAAAAACTGTTTTTT	CASSLGEVTNEKLFF
TRBV5-4	14	.	TRBJ1-1	.	TGTGCCAGCAGCCTTAACAGACAGTCACTTGAAGCTTTCTTT	CASSLNRQSLEAFF
TRBV28	16	TRBD1	TRBJ1-2	.	TGTGCCAGCAGCGGACAGGGGGCAGACGTGGGGCATGGCTACACCTTC	CASSGQGADVGHGYTF
TRBV7-9	14	TRBD2	TRBJ2-7	medium-sized	TGTGCCTCAAGACCGGGACTAGCCGCCTACGAGCAGTACTTC	CASRPGLAAYEQYF
TRBV6-1	14	.	TRBJ1-1	.	TGTGCCAGCAGTGATTTTGGGGGAGGTACTGAAGCTTTCTTT	CASSDFGGGTEAFF
TRBV5-4	15	.	TRBJ2-6	.	TGTGCCAGCAGCCTACAGGGCTCTGGGGCCAACGTCCTGACTTTC	CASSLQGSGANVLTF
TRBV5-6	16	.	TRBJ1-2	.	TGTGCCAGCAGCTTGGAGGGAGGAGCCCATTTCTATGGCTACACCTTC	CASSLEGGAHFYGYTF
TRBV19	15	.	TRBJ2-2	.	TGTGCCAGTAGTATGGGAAGCGGAAGCACCGGGGAGCTGTTTTTT	CASSMGSGSTGELFF
TRBV5-1	16	TRBD2	TRBJ2-2	.	TGCGCCAGCAGCTTGCTAGCGGGAGAGGGTACCGGGGAGCTGTTTTTT	CASSLLAGEGTGELFF
TRBV9	14	TRBD2	TRBJ2-1	.	TGTGCCAGCAGCGTAGGCGGACTAGCGCTTGAGCAGTTCTTC	CASSVGGLALEQFF
TRBV10-3	15	.	TRBJ1-2	.	TGTGCCATCAGTGGGGGGCCCTTGGGGGACTATGGCTACACCTTC	CAISGGPLGDYGYTF
TRBV6-6	15	TRBD1	TRBJ2-3	once	TGTGCCAGCAGTCACCCGACAGGGGTCACAGATACGCAGTATTTT	CASSHPTGVTDTQYF
TRBV7-9	18	TRBD2	TRBJ2-1	once	TGTGCCAGCAGCTTAGCGGCCCTTACTAGCGGGAGGGCCAATGAGCAGTTCTTC	CASSLAALTSGRANEQFF
TRBV25-1	11	.	TRBJ1-2	.	TGTGCCAGCCTAGGCAACTATGGCTACACCTTC	CASLGNYGYTF
TRBV7-2	15	TRBD1	TRBJ2-7	.	TGTGCCAGCAGCGTCGGCCGGGACAGATTCTACGAGCAGTACTTC	CASSVGRDRFYEQYF
TRBV6-6	14	.	TRBJ2-5	once	TGTGCCAGCAGTTACTCAGAGCTTCAAGAGACCCAGTACTTC	CASSYSELQETQYF
TRBV30	15	.	TRBJ1-4	.	TGTGCCTGGGATTCTGACGGACCAAGCGGGAAACCCAACACTTTT	CAWDSDGPSGKPNTF
TRBV18	13	TRBD1	TRBJ1-4	.	TGTGCCAGCTCACAGGGGGCAGGTGAAAAACTGTTTTTT	CASSQGAGEKLFF
TRBV5-4	13	TRBD1	TRBJ1-1	once	TGTGCCAGCAGCTTAACAGGGGGGACTGAAGCTTTCTTT	CASSLTGGTEAFF
TRBV6-1	14	TRBD1	TRBJ2-7	.	TGTGCCAGCAGTGACGGGACAGACTACTACGAGCAGTACTTC	CASSDGTDYYEQYF